The T cell receptor (beta chain) under discussion was sequenced for a study of blood T cell repertoires in COVID-19. The wider study: From the United States, Italy and Spain came samples of acute and convalescent COVID-19. The cDNA or gDNA used as material had been derived from T cells, B-cell-depleted T cells, or PBMCs.

This clone was seen just once. In the study's own analysis: Cell counts per sample came from amplifying reference gene primers. Using immunoSEQ multiplex PCR, the repertoire was profiled, and TCRdb retains in-frame clones only, with some absent. The V and J calls and the clone size are those of that table, but D and trimming were determined from the DNA. The sample consists of 330,000 or so clones, 89% of them appearing once. CDR3 size: 11 residues. The V gene's germline CDR1 is SGDLS and CDR2 YYNGEE. V shed 6 bases and J shed 1 base, with 4 bases lying between them. The genes are TRBV9 and TRBJ1-2; D is unclear. The sample comprised peripheral blood. The receptor's source is a woman aged 55-75 years with COVID-19, enrolled during active disease. The CDR3 sequence is CASTDNYGYTF. The DNA of the CDR3 is TGTGCCAGCACAGATAACTATGGCTACACCTTC.